This is a list of T cell receptor beta chains from one sample in a study of blood T cell repertoires in COVID-19. The protocol was immunoSEQ multiplex PCR, while the TCRdb copy is restricted to in-frame clones and leaves out a portion. Of about 150,000 clones listed, roughly 89% are singletons. The sample taken for sequencing was peripheral blood. The receptors shown here come from a man aged 25 to 45 with COVID-19, enrolled during active disease. Each CDR3 is given with its conserved first and last residue. The D gene is left open where the match is weak. Size tells how often a clone was seen (once, few, many) or the class of an expanded clone, and some rows leave it out.

d_call,cdr3_length,v_call,clone_size,cdr3_aa
NA,13,TRBV21-1,NA,CARPRQGRNEQYF
NA,13,TRBV7-2,NA,CASSPTLADTQYF
NA,13,TRBV19,once,CASKVEGRYGYTF
TRBD1,15,TRBV7-9,few,CASSPSRGGAYEQYF
TRBD1,15,TRBV28,NA,CASSLPGTASVEQYF
TRBD1,15,TRBV2,NA,CASRADRGTYNEQFF
NA,15,TRBV6-2/TRBV6-3,NA,CASSYRQALYQPQHF
TRBD2,17,TRBV19,NA,CASSRTSGPLDYNEQFF
TRBD2,16,TRBV19,NA,CASSTGLAGGRDTQYF
NA,16,TRBV11-2,NA,CASSLDEVTGSTEAFF
TRBD2,14,TRBV10-1,once,CASSEASGRTEQFF
NA,13,TRBV18,NA,CASSAQGGYEQYF
NA,15,TRBV9,NA,CASSVTSVNTGELFF
NA,13,TRBV29-1,NA,CSVEDLTRNEQFF
TRBD1,16,TRBV7-8,NA,CASSLMGQGAEDIQYF
NA,17,TRBV3-1/TRBV3-2,NA,CASSPNTPGSSSYEQYF
NA,15,TRBV18,NA,CASSPAGSGANVLTF
TRBD2,15,TRBV2,NA,CASSPSGSSIDTQYF
TRBD2,14,TRBV7-9,NA,CASSLRTSGNEQYF
NA,12,TRBV7-9,NA,CASSLDTYGYTF
NA,13,TRBV12-3/TRBV12-4,few,CASSLGRNYEQYF
NA,12,TRBV6-2/TRBV6-3,NA,CASSYSPGEAFF
TRBD2,15,TRBV18,NA,CASSPSSGGYNEQFF
TRBD2,14,TRBV9,NA,CASSVVGTSGEQYF
TRBD2,16,TRBV4-1,NA,CASSQEKRERPDTQYF
TRBD1,14,TRBV28,NA,CASRTGALQETQYF
NA,14,TRBV11-2,NA,CASSPSVRRETQYF
NA,15,TRBV11-2,NA,CASSLGGANTGELFF
TRBD1,16,TRBV5-1,NA,CASSLQGDAGESPLHF
NA,13,TRBV10-1,NA,CASSGQAGYGYTF
TRBD2,13,TRBV10-3,NA,CAVGLAGQDTQYF
NA,13,TRBV12-3/TRBV12-4,NA,CASRRDSNEKLFF
NA,12,TRBV2,NA,CASGRDWDEAFF
TRBD2,14,TRBV5-4,once,CASSLGLGSYEQYF
TRBD2,15,TRBV10-1,NA,CASSEGSGMSDTQYF
NA,13,TRBV6-2/TRBV6-3,few,CASSPQRINGYTF
NA,15,TRBV27,NA,CASRTVRGGANVLTF
TRBD1,15,TRBV6-5,NA,CASSFSYRGSYGYTF
NA,13,TRBV15,NA,CATSRDGRETQYF
NA,17,TRBV6-4,NA,CASSDSAKGERNTEAFF
NA,15,TRBV18,NA,CASSPPYGTYTEAFF
NA,11,TRBV12-2,NA,CASRLVTRQYF
TRBD1,18,TRBV24-1,NA,CATSDTTRGSWVTGELFF
NA,14,TRBV5-5,NA,CASSFPGAIYGYTF